A selection of T cell receptor beta chains follows, all from one sample in a study of cytomegalovirus exposure and HLA in healthy donors. Only in-frame clones appear in the TCRdb table, and some are missing; sequencing was by immunoSEQ multiplex PCR. Of some 200,000 clones listed, 70% were seen once; the top ten hold 2% to 3%. Input material: PBMCs. Receptors were obtained from a man between 35 and 55 years old in good health and CMV-seropositive. The conserved cysteine and the conserved F or W are not part of the CDR3 here.

J gene: TRBJ2-1; V gene: TRBV19; CDR3 protein: ASTSDSVYNEQF
J gene: TRBJ2-5; V gene: TRBV15; CDR3 protein: ATSRDLQTQETQY
J gene: TRBJ1-3; V gene: TRBV6-1; CDR3 protein: ASSEAVGTGSSGNTIY
J gene: TRBJ1-1; V gene: TRBV4-1; CDR3 protein: ASSHPGQGIKTEAF
J gene: TRBJ2-1; V gene: TRBV7-6; CDR3 protein: ASSSTTGYYNEQF
J gene: TRBJ1-1; V gene: TRBV28; CDR3 protein: ASSSNRRSNTEAF
J gene: TRBJ1-1; V gene: TRBV19; CDR3 protein: ATSMGGDYSEAF
J gene: TRBJ2-1; V gene: TRBV29-1; CDR3 protein: SAPGTGKYNEQF
J gene: TRBJ1-4; V gene: TRBV16; CDR3 protein: ASSGEPQGNEKLF
J gene: TRBJ2-2; V gene: TRBV2; CDR3 protein: ASSELQGAIGELF
J gene: TRBJ2-7; V gene: TRBV4-1; CDR3 protein: ASSQVHSQYEQY
J gene: TRBJ2-3; V gene: TRBV18; CDR3 protein: ASSPLGGGSTDTQY
J gene: TRBJ1-1; V gene: TRBV9; CDR3 protein: ASSTPRDRAPEAF
J gene: TRBJ2-5; V gene: TRBV5-1; CDR3 protein: ASSQVQGEGETQY
J gene: TRBJ1-2; V gene: TRBV6-5; CDR3 protein: ASSYFNERSRDYT